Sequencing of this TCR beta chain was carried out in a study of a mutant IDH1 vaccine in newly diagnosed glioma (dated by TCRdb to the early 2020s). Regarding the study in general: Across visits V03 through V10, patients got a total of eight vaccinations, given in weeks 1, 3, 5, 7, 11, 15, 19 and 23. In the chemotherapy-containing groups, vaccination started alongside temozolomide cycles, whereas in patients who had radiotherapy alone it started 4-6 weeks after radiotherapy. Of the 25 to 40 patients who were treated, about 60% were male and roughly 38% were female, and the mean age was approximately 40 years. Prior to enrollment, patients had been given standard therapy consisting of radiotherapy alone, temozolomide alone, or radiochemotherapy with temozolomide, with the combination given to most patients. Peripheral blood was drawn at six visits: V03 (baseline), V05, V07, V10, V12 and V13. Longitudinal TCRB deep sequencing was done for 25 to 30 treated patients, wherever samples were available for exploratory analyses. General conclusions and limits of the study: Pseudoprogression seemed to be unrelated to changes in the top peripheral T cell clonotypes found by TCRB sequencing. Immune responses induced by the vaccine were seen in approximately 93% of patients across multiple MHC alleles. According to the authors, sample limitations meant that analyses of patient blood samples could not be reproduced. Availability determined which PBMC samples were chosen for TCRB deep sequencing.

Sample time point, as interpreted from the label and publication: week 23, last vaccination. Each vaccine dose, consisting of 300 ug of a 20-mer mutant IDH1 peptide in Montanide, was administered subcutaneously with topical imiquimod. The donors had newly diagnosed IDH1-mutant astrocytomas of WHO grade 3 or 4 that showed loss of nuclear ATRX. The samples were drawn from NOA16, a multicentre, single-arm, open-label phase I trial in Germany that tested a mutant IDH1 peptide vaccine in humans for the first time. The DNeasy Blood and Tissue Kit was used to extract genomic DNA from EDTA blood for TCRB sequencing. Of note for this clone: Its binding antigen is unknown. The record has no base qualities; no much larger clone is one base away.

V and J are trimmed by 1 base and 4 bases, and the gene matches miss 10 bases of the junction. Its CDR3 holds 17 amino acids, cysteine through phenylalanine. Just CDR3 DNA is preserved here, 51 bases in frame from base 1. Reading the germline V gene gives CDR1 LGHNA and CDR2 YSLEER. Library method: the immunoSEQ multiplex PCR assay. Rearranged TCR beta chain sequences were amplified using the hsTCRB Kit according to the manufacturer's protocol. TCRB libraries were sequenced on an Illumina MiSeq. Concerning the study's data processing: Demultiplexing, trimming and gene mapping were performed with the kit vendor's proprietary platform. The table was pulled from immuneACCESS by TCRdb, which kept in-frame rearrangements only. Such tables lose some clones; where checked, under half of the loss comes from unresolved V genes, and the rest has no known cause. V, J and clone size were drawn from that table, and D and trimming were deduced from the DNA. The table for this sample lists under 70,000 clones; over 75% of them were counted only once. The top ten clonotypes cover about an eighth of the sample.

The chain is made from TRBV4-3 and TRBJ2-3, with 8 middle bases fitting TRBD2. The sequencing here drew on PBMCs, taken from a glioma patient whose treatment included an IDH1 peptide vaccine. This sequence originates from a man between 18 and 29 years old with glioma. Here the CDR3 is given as CASSQVTGGAPPDTQYF. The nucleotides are TGCGCCAGCAGCCAAGTGACGGGAGGGGCTCCCCCAGATACGCAGTATTTT.